The clone carrying this T cell receptor (beta chain) was detected a few times. Its target is unknown. Germline V gene data show CDR1 as PRHDT and CDR2 as FYEKMQ (reference sequence). Trimming stripped 5 bases from V and 2 bases from J, with 9 bases between. The CDR3 consists of 13 residues. This entry is derived from a study of shared clonotypes between healthy human individuals. CD45RA+ naive and CD45RA-negative memory subsets were separated from CD4+ cells. Clones were sequenced by immunoSEQ multiplex PCR, and TCRdb holds only the in-frame ones, with some missing. This repertoire shows 600,000 to 800,000 clones, roughly two thirds found once; its top ten account for less than 2%. The study, taken as a whole, reports: Few donors restricted represented genetic and exposure-history diversity. Sharing across a few donors was seen in 4.5% to 5.5% of naive CD4 clonotypes.

This chain connects TRBV13 to TRBJ1-2; the D gene is possibly TRBD1 (6 bases). Sequenced input: memory CD4+ T cells sorted from blood. Indicated subset: CD45RA-negative fraction. This TCR was sampled from a woman in her 30s in good health. CDR3 sequence (DNA): TGTGCCAGCAGCCGCGACAGGAACTATGGCTACACCTTC. Amino acid sequence: CASSRDRNYGYTF.